These 18 T cell receptor beta chains originate from one sample sequenced in a study of blood T cell repertoires in COVID-19. The protocol was immunoSEQ multiplex PCR, while the TCRdb copy is restricted to in-frame clones and leaves out a portion. This sample has 210,000 or so clones, with 80% found just once. The sequenced material came from PBMCs or T cells enriched from blood (not recorded which). Receptors originate from a young man with acute COVID-19.

The rearrangement links TRBV24-1 to TRBJ1-5, with D unresolved. The CDR3 has 13 amino acids. Germline V lookup: CDR1 KGHDR, CDR2 SFDVKD. V was cut by 12 bases and J by 0 bases, with 11 bases left in between. CDR3 residues: CASTRVSNQPQHF. Here the CDR3 DNA reads TGTGCCTCGACGCGGGTTAGCAATCAGCCCCAGCATTTT.

The chain couples TRBV7-9 to TRBJ1-2; 7 bases match TRBD1. Germline V lookup: CDR1 SEHNR, CDR2 FQNEAQ (reference sequence). The length of the CDR3 is 14 residues. V was pared by 6 bases and J by 3 bases, with 7 bases of the junction left unmatched. The CDR3 region is CASSGAGGHYGYTF. The CDR3 DNA is TGTGCCAGCAGTGGGGCAGGGGGGCACTATGGCTACACCTTC.

Of note for this clone: Within the sample, other DNA sequences also encode this same CDR3. The V call is TRBV5-1, the J call TRBJ2-7, with 9 bases aligning to TRBD1. CDR1 is SGHRS and CDR2 is YFSETQ in the germline V gene. J was trimmed by 3 bases and V by 4 bases; bases with no gene match: 2. This CDR3 comprises 13 residues. The CDR3 sequence: CASSLTGGYEQYF. CDR3 nucleotide sequence: TGCGCCAGCAGCCTGACAGGGGGCTACGAGCAGTACTTC.

This chain links TRBV14 with TRBJ1-2, with 10 bases matching TRBD1. This CDR3 spans 14 amino acids. Germline V gene lookup returns CDR1 SGHDN and CDR2 FVKESK. Trimming took 4 bases from V and 2 from J; bases not matched to a gene: 1. CDR3 region: CASSRQGANYGYTF. For the CDR3, the DNA is TGTGCCAGCAGCCGACAGGGGGCGAACTATGGCTACACCTTC.

In nucleotides, the CDR3 is TGCGCCAGCAGCCCCATTACAGGGGGCAATGAAGCTTTCTTT. Translation: CASSPITGGNEAFF. V gene TRBV5-1 combines with J gene TRBJ1-1; 9 bases align to TRBD1. The CDR3 is 14 amino acids. Trimming removed 4 bases from V and 7 bases from J; junction bases left unmatched: 8. From germline, CDR1 is SGHRS and CDR2 YFSETQ.

The chain recombines TRBV30 with TRBJ2-5; TRBD1 aligns across 8 bases. The V segment lost 3 bases and the J segment 6 bases; nucleotides outside the gene matches: 3. CDR1 is GTSNPN, CDR2 SVGIG, per germline (reference sequence). The CDR3 is 12 residues long. CDR3 region: CAWRDRVKTQYF. DNA of the CDR3: TGTGCCTGGAGGGACAGGGTCAAGACCCAGTACTTC. Based on the CDR3 plus reference TRBV30 and TRBJ2-5, the full variable domain is SQTIHQWPATLVQPVGSPLSLECTVEGTSNPNLYWYRQAAGRGLQLLFYSVGIGQISSEVPQNLSASRPQDRQFILSSKKLLLSDSGFYLCAWRDRVKTQYFGPGTRLLVL.

This chain uses TRBV27 with TRBJ2-7; possible D gene TRBD1, 6 bases. V lost 3 bases, J lost 4 bases, and 10 bases lay in between. Looked up from germline, CDR1 is MNHEY and CDR2 is SMNVEV (reference sequence). The CDR3 length is 13 residues. DNA of the CDR3: TGTGCCAGCAGTTTTTACGGACAGTACGAGCAGTACTTC. Protein sequence: CASSFYGQYEQYF.

The chain carries TRBV5-4 and TRBJ2-3, with D possibly matching TRBD1 (5 bases). This CDR3 is built from 12 residues. V lost 0 bases, J lost 11 bases, and 10 bases lay in between. Germline loops: CDR1 SGHNT, CDR2 YYREEE (reference sequence). The CDR3: CASSLAWGLQYF. Written as DNA, the CDR3 is TGTGCCAGCAGCTTGGCATGGGGCTTGCAGTATTTT. Drawing the rest from reference TRBV5-4 and TRBJ2-3, the complete variable domain is ETGVTQSPTHLIKTRGQQVTLRCSSQSGHNTVSWYQQALGQGPQFIFQYYREEENGRGNFPPRFSGLQFPNYSSELNVNALELDDSALYLCASSLAWGLQYFGPGTRLTVL.

The chain joins TRBV16 to TRBJ1-1; D not resolved. V was trimmed by 0 bases and J by 7 bases, leaving 12 bases between them. This CDR3 is built from 14 residues. Germline V lookup: CDR1 KGHSY, CDR2 FQNENV. CDR3 loop: CASSQSMGGIEAFF. The CDR3 bases are TGTGCCAGCAGCCAATCGATGGGAGGGATTGAAGCTTTCTTT.

The gene calls are TRBV3-1 (or the pseudogene TRBV3-2) and TRBJ1-4; 7 nucleotides line up with TRBD1. The J segment lost 7 bases and the V segment lost 1 base, leaving 3 bases of the junction unmatched. The CDR3 totals 14 residues. The V gene's germline CDR1 is LGHDT and CDR2 YNNKEL (reference sequence). This chain's CDR3 is CASSQVGGGEKLFF. CDR3 sequence (DNA): TGTGCCAGCAGCCAAGTAGGGGGCGGTGAAAAACTGTTTTTT.

The chain couples TRBV7-3 to TRBJ2-5, with a possible D match to TRBD1 (5 bases). This CDR3 has 12 residues. The germline gives CDR1 SGHTA, CDR2 FQGTGA. V lost 5 bases, J lost 4 bases, and 8 bases lay in between. CDR3 nucleotide sequence: TGTGCCAGCAGCCCGCAGGGAGAGACCCAGTACTTC. Translation gives CASSPQGETQYF.

This clone showed up just once. The V and J genes are TRBV3-1 (or the pseudogene TRBV3-2) and TRBJ2-7; 11 nucleotides agree with TRBD1. V was pared by 2 bases and J by 5 bases, with 2 bases of the junction left unmatched. The CDR3 is 14 residues long. CDR1 and CDR2 (germline): LGHDT, YNNKEL (reference sequence). The DNA of the CDR3 is TGTGCCAGCAGCCAATGGACAGGGGGCGACGAGCAGTACTTC. This sequence encodes CASSQWTGGDEQYF.

The table lists this clone with a count of one. V and J are TRBV9 and TRBJ2-2, with D possibly matching TRBD2 (5 bases). CDR1 SGDLS and CDR2 YYNGEE come from the germline V gene. Trimming removed 0 bases from V and 0 bases from J, with 15 bases in between. This CDR3 is 18 amino acids long. CDR3: CASSVVPLVTANTGELFF. The CDR3, as DNA: TGTGCCAGCAGCGTAGTTCCACTAGTGACCGCGAACACCGGGGAGCTGTTTTTT.

The rearrangement links TRBV5-1 to TRBJ1-1; 10 bases line up with TRBD1. Germline trimming cut 4 bases from V and 1 base from J; bases unmatched to any gene: 4. CDR3 length equals 15 residues. Germline CDR1 and CDR2: SGHRS and YFSETQ. The CDR3 here is CASSTRQGANTEAFF. The CDR3 nucleotides are TGCGCCAGCAGCACGCGACAGGGGGCGAACACTGAAGCTTTCTTT.

This clone appeared a single time. The V call is TRBV10-1, the J call TRBJ1-2; TRBD1 agrees at 7 bases. Losses at the gene ends were 2 bases for V and 6 bases for J; bases not matched to a gene: 3. CDR3 length: 13 amino acids. Germline values: CDR1 WNHNN, CDR2 SYGVQD (reference sequence). The chain's CDR3 is CASSETGVDGYTF. In nucleotides, the CDR3 is TGCGCCAGCAGTGAGACAGGGGTCGATGGCTACACCTTC.

This clone occurred a few times. CDR3 in amino acids: CASSPPTREQFF. The CDR3 DNA is TGTGCCAGCTCACCTCCTACCCGTGAGCAGTTCTTC. The chain joins TRBV18 to TRBJ2-1; no firm D call. The length of the CDR3 is 12 residues. V was shortened by 3 bases and J by 9 bases, with 9 bases between the two germline ends. In germline, CDR1 is KGHSH, CDR2 LQKENI.

The CDR3 protein is CASSPDSSGGPTQYF. In DNA, the CDR3 is TGTGCCAGCTCACCAGATTCTAGCGGGGGACCCACGCAGTACTTC. The chain employs TRBV18 and TRBJ2-7; 10 nucleotides agree with TRBD2. V lost 2 bases, J lost 9 bases, and 10 bases stayed unmatched. CDR3 size: 15 residues. Germline-derived CDR1 and CDR2 are KGHSH and LQKENI.

The chain recombines TRBV7-9 with TRBJ1-5; the D is unclear. The CDR3 has 16 residues. Trimming removed 0 bases at V and 1 base at J, with 10 bases between. CDR1 SEHNR and CDR2 FQNEAQ come from the germline V gene (reference sequence). This CDR3 reads CASSLAESLSNQPQHF. The CDR3 coding sequence is TGTGCCAGCAGCTTAGCGGAGTCCCTAAGCAATCAGCCCCAGCATTTT.